This TCR beta chain came from a study of blood T cell repertoires in COVID-19 (dated by TCRdb to 2019 to 2021). Background on the whole study: Collaborator samples came from the United States, Italy and Spain and covered acute and convalescent phases of COVID-19. The material from the prospective study consisted of cDNA or gDNA derived from T cells, B-cell-depleted T cells, or PBMCs. Deeply sampled blood TCRbeta repertoires from subjects exposed to, actively infected with, or recovered from COVID-19 were included in the dataset. The repertoires were released in a freely available public database intended as a resource for research on the immune response to SARS-CoV-2. The samples were drawn from the first 160 participants of the ongoing ImmuneRACE study and from over a thousand subjects provided by 6 global collaborators. A de-identified subject ID, COVID-19 status, age in years and sex were almost always included in the sample metadata. Where available, HLA class I and class II types were obtained from metadata supplied by the sample provider rather than from assay-based typing. Findings and caveats that apply to the study as a whole: The quantity of clinical and demographic metadata differed by source and by participant and was supplied without curation.

About this clone itself: Its antigen target is currently unknown. No base-level quality is on record; no much larger clone is a single base apart.

Collaborating institutions collected whole blood in K2EDTA tubes following their own protocols. Collaborator samples were shipped for TCRbeta analysis as frozen whole blood, isolated PBMCs, or DNA extracted from either sample type. TCRbeta CDR3 regions were amplified from genomic DNA using the immunoSEQ Assay, a bias-controlled multiplex PCR. Under the source paper's analysis protocol: The number of nucleated cells in each sample was estimated from the amplification of reference gene primers within the assay. Sequence reads were collapsed and filtered to measure the absolute abundance of every unique TCRbeta CDR3 rearrangement. Productive Simpson clonality was computed per sample as the square root of Simpson's diversity index over productive rearrangements. In TCRdb, the immuneACCESS table is reduced to in-frame sequences with V and J assigned. These tables do not hold every clone; where another copy was compared, an unresolved V gene accounts for under half, and the others remain unexplained. Clonal size and the V and J genes are those of that table, whereas D and trimming came from the DNA. Counted in this sample were some 130,000 clones; roughly 90% of them appeared once. Of the sample, around 3.6% falls within the top ten clones.

This receptor was obtained from a man aged 45-65 years with active COVID-19. The sample taken for sequencing was peripheral blood.

The sequenced DNA: TGTGCCAGCTCACCATTAAGTCCGCCGGTCTATGGCTACACCTTC. Its product reads: CASSPLSPPVYGYTF. In this chain, TRBV18 is recombined with TRBJ1-2, with the D gene not confidently named. In the germline V gene, CDR1 corresponds to KGHSH and CDR2 to LQKENI. V is pared back by 2 bases and J by 4 bases, with 14 bases lying between the germline termini. Taken from cysteine to phenylalanine, the CDR3 has 15 residues. Just the 45-base CDR3 DNA is kept, in frame starting at base 1.